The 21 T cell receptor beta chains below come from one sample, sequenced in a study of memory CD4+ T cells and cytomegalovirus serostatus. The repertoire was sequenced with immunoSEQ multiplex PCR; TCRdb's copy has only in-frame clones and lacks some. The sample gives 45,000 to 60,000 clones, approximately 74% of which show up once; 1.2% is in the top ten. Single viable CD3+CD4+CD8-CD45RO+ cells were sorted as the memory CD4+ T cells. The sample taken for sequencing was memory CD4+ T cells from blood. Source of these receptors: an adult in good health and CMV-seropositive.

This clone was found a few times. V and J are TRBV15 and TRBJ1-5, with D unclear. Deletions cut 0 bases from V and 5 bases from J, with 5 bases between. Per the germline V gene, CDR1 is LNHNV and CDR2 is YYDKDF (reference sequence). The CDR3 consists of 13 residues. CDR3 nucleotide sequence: TGTGCCACCAGCAGAGACACCTATCAGCCCCAGCATTTT. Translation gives CATSRDTYQPQHF.

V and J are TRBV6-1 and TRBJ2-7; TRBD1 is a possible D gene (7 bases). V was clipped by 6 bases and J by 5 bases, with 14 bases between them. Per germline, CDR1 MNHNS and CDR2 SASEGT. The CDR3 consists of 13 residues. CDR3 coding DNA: TGTGCCAGCAGAGCGGGTAGGGGGCACGAGCAGTACTTC. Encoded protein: CASRAGRGHEQYF.

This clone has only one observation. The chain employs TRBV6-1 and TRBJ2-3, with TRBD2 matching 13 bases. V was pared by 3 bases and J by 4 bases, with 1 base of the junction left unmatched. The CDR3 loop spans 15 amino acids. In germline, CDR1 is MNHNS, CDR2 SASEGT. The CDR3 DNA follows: TGTGCCAGCAGTGACACTAGCGGGGGGGCAGATACGCAGTATTTT. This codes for CASSDTSGGADTQYF.

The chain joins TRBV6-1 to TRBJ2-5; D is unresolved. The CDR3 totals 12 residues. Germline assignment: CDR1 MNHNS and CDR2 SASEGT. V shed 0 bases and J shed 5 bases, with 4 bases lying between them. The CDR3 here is CASSEARETQYF. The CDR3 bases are TGTGCCAGCAGTGAAGCGCGGGAGACCCAGTACTTC.

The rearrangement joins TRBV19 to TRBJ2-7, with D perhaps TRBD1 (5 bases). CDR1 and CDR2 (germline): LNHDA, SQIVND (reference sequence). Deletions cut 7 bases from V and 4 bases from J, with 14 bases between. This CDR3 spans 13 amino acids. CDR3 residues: CASKTVKDYEQYF. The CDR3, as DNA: TGTGCCAGTAAGACAGTTAAAGATTACGAGCAGTACTTC. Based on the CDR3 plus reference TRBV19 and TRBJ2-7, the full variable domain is DGGITQSPKYLFRKEGQNVTLSCEQNLNHDAMYWYRQDPGQGLRLIYYSQIVNDFQKGDIAEGYSVSREKKESFPLTVTSAQKNPTAFYLCASKTVKDYEQYFGPGTRLTVT.

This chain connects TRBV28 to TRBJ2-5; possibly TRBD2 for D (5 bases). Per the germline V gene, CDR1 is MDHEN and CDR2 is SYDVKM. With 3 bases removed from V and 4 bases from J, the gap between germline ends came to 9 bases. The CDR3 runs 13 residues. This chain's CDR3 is CASSFPGLETQYF. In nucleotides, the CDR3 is TGTGCCAGCAGTTTCCCGGGGTTAGAGACCCAGTACTTC.

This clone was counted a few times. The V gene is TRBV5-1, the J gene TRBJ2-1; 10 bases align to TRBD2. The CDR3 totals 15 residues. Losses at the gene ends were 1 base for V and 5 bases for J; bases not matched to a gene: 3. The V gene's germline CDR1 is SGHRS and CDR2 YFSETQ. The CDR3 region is CASSLLSGGDNEQFF. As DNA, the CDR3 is TGCGCCAGCAGCTTGTTGAGCGGGGGGGACAATGAGCAGTTCTTC.

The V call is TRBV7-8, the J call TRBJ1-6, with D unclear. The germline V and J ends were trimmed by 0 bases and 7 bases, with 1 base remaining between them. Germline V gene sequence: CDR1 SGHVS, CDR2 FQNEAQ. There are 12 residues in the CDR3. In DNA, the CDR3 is TGTGCCAGCAGCTTAGCCAATTCACCCCTCCACTTT. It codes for CASSLANSPLHF.

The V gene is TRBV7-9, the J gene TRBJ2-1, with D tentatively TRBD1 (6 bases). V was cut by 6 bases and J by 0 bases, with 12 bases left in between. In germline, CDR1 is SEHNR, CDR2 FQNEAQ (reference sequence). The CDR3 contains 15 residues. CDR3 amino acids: CASRRQGSSYNEQFF. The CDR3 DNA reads TGTGCCAGCAGACGGCAGGGGAGCTCCTACAATGAGCAGTTCTTC.

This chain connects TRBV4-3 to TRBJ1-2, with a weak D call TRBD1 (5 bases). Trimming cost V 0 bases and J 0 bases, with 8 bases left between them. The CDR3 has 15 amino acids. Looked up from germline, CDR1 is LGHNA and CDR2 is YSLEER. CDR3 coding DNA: TGCGCCAGCAGCCAAGATATGGGGCCTAACTATGGCTACACCTTC. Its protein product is CASSQDMGPNYGYTF.

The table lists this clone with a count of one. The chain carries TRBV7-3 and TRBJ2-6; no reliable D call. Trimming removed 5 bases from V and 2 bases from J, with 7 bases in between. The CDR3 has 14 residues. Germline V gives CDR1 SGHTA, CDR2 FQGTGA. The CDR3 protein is CASSPEPGANVLTF. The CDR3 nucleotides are TGTGCCAGCAGCCCTGAGCCTGGGGCCAACGTCCTGACTTTC.

Written as DNA, the CDR3 is TGTGCCAGTAGTTCCCGAAGGACAGGGGGAATCGAGCAGTACTTC. This codes for CASSSRRTGGIEQYF. The rearrangement joins TRBV19 to TRBJ2-7; 10 nucleotides agree with TRBD1. Germline assignment: CDR1 LNHDA and CDR2 SQIVND (reference sequence). Losses at the gene ends were 5 bases for V and 6 bases for J; bases not matched to a gene: 10. The CDR3 covers 15 residues.

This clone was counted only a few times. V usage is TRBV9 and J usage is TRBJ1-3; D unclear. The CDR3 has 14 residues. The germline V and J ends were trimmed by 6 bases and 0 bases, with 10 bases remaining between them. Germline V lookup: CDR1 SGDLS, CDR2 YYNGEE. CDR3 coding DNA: TGTGCCAGCACCAGGACGGACTCTGGAAACACCATATATTTT. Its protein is CASTRTDSGNTIYF. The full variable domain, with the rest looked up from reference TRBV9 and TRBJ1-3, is DSGVTQTPKHLITATGQRVTLRCSPRSGDLSVYWYQQSLDQGLQFLIQYYNGEERAKGNILERFSAQQFPDLHSELNLSSLELGDSALYFCASTRTDSGNTIYFGEGSWLTVV.

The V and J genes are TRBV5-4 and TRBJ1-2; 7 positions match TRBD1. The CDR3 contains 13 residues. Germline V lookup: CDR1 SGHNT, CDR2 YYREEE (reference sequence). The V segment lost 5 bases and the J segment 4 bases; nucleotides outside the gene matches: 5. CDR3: CASRNDRAYGYTF. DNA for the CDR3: TGTGCCAGCAGAAACGACAGGGCCTATGGCTACACCTTC.

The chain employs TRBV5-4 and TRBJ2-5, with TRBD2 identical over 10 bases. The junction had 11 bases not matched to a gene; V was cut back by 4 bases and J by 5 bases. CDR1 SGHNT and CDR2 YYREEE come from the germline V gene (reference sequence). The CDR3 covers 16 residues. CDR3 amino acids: CASSPPPSGGLETQYF. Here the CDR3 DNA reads TGTGCCAGCAGCCCCCCGCCTAGCGGGGGATTGGAGACCCAGTACTTC.

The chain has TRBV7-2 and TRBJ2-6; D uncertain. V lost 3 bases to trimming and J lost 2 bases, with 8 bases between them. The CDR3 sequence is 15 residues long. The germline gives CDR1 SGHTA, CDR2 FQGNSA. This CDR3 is CASSLKGTGANVLTF. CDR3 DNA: TGTGCCAGCAGCTTGAAAGGGACTGGGGCCAACGTCCTGACTTTC.

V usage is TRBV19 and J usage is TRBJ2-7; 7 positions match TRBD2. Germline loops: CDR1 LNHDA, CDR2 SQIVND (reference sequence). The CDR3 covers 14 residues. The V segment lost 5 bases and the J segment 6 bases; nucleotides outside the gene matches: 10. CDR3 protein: CASSGSGGEREQYF. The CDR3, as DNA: TGTGCCAGTAGTGGAAGTGGGGGGGAGCGCGAGCAGTACTTC.

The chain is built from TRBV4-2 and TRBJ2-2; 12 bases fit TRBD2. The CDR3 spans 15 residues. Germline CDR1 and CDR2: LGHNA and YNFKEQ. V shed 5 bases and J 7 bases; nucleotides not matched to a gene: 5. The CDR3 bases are TGTGCCAGCAGCTCGACTAGCGGGGGATACGGGGAGCTGTTTTTT. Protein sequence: CASSSTSGGYGELFF.

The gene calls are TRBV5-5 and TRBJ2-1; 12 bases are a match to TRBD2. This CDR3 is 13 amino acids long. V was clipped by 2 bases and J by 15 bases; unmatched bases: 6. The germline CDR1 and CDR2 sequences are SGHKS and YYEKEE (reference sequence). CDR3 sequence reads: CASSFWLAGGAFF. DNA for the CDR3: TGTGCCAGCAGCTTTTGGCTAGCGGGGGGGGCGTTCTTC.

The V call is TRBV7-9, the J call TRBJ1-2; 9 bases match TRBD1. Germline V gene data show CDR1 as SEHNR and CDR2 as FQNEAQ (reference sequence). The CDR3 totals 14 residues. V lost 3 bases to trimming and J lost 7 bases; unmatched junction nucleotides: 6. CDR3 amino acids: CASSFTGTGFGYTF. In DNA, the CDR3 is TGTGCCAGCAGCTTCACCGGGACAGGGTTTGGCTACACCTTC.

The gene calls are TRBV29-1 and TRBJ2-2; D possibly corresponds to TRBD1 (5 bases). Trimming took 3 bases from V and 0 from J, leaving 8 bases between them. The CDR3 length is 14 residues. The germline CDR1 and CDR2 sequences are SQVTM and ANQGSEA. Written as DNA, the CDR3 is TGCAGCGTTGAGGGCAGGGCGAACACCGGGGAGCTGTTTTTT. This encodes CSVEGRANTGELFF.